The 17 T cell receptor beta chains given below trace back to one sample, sequenced in a study of blood T cell repertoires in COVID-19. Repertoires were generated with immunoSEQ multiplex PCR, while TCRdb's copy carries only in-frame clones and drops some. This table holds approximately 490,000 clones, less than 90% found once. Sequencing was performed on PBMCs or T cells enriched from blood (not recorded which). Source of these receptors: an older woman who had recovered from COVID-19.

The chain joins TRBV3-1 (or the pseudogene TRBV3-2) to TRBJ1-6; a weak D match, TRBD1 (6 bases). With 4 bases removed from V and 7 bases from J, the gap between germline ends came to 14 bases. Germline V lookup: CDR1 LGHDT, CDR2 YNNKEL (reference sequence). This CDR3 is built from 15 residues. The chain's CDR3 is CASSLSPGQNSPLHF. The CDR3 coding sequence is TGTGCCAGCAGCCTCTCGCCGGGACAAAATTCACCCCTCCACTTT.

The chain's CDR3 is CASSPRTSNTGELFF. CDR3 bases: TGTGCCAGCAGCCCGCGGACTAGCAACACCGGGGAGCTGTTTTTT. V is TRBV4-2 and J is TRBJ2-2, with 8 bases lining up with TRBD2. This CDR3 has 15 residues. In germline, CDR1 is LGHNA, CDR2 YNFKEQ. V shed 4 bases and J 2 bases; nucleotides not matched to a gene: 3.

This clone was detected only once. J is TRBJ2-7 and V is TRBV10-2; tentative D call: TRBD2 (7 bases). Trimming shortened V by 6 bases and J by 2 bases, and 14 bases separated the two germline ends. Germline lookup yields CDR1 WSHSY and CDR2 SAAADI. The CDR3 totals 14 residues. Here the CDR3 reads CASSLGGPTYEQYV. The CDR3 DNA is TGCGCCAGCAGCTTGGGGGGGCCGACCTACGAGCAGTACGTC.

The CDR3 loop reads CASSLILPDTQYF. CDR3 DNA sequence: TGCGCCAGCAGCTTAATCCTCCCAGATACGCAGTATTTT. This sequence joins TRBV5-1 and TRBJ2-3; no firm D call. Germline loops: CDR1 SGHRS, CDR2 YFSETQ. The CDR3 sequence is 13 residues long. Trimming shortened V by 2 bases and J by 4 bases, and 8 bases separated the two germline ends.

The genes are TRBV7-9 and TRBJ1-1, with a weak D call TRBD1 (6 bases). The V gene's germline CDR1 is SEHNR and CDR2 FQNEAQ (reference sequence). The V gene lost 2 bases and the J gene lost 10 bases, with 14 bases spanning the gap. The CDR3 loop spans 13 amino acids. CDR3 residues: CASSLIKQGPAFF. The CDR3 DNA sequence: TGTGCCAGCAGCTTAATAAAACAGGGACCAGCTTTCTTT.

The chain couples TRBV2 to TRBJ2-2; possibly TRBD1 for D (5 bases). CDR1 SNHLY and CDR2 FYNNEI come from the germline V gene. Trimming left V 11 bases short and J 0 bases short, with 13 bases between. The CDR3 loop spans 14 amino acids. The CDR3 protein is CAGRQIANTGELFF. CDR3 coding DNA: TGTGCCGGTAGACAGATCGCGAACACCGGGGAGCTGTTTTTT.

The rearrangement links TRBV6-5 to TRBJ1-1; D not certain. V was shortened by 6 bases and J by 2 bases, with 7 bases between the two germline ends. The CDR3 sequence is 12 residues long. Germline V lookup: CDR1 MNHEY, CDR2 SVGAGI. The CDR3 bases are TGTGCCAGCAGGCGGCTTAACACTGAAGCTTTCTTT. Translating gives CASRRLNTEAFF.

The chain links TRBV5-5 to TRBJ1-2; 8 bases align to TRBD1. Per the germline V gene, CDR1 is SGHKS and CDR2 is YYEKEE (reference sequence). CDR3 length: 15 amino acids. Losses at the gene ends were 1 base for V and 2 bases for J; bases not matched to a gene: 4. The CDR3 DNA reads TGTGCCAGCAGCTTGACAGGGGGGAAAAACTATGGCTACACCTTC. It translates to CASSLTGGKNYGYTF.

This rearrangement joins TRBV7-9 to TRBJ2-3; TRBD1 agrees at 7 bases. The CDR3 has 14 amino acids. Germline trimming cut 5 bases from V and 6 bases from J; bases unmatched to any gene: 8. From germline, CDR1 is SEHNR and CDR2 FQNEAQ (reference sequence). DNA of the CDR3: TGTGCCAGCAGCCAGGGACAGCCGGGCGATACGCAGTATTTT. Translated, it gives CASSQGQPGDTQYF.

This rearrangement joins TRBV19 to TRBJ1-5, with D unclear. CDR1 LNHDA and CDR2 SQIVND come from the germline V gene (reference sequence). V was shortened by 3 bases and J by 4 bases, with 10 bases between the two germline ends. The CDR3 spans 14 residues. The CDR3 protein is CASSMRERNQPQHF. The CDR3 bases are TGTGCCAGTAGTATGAGGGAGAGGAATCAGCCCCAGCATTTT.

This chain links TRBV3-1 (or the pseudogene TRBV3-2) with TRBJ1-1; 7 bases agree with TRBD1. The V gene's germline CDR1 is LGHDT and CDR2 YNNKEL (reference sequence). Losses at the gene ends were 1 base for V and 10 bases for J; bases not matched to a gene: 0. This CDR3 contains 11 residues. The CDR3 DNA is TGTGCCAGCAGCCAAGCAGGGGGAGCTTTCTTT. Protein product: CASSQAGGAFF.

This clone was seen a single time. The chain recombines TRBV18 with TRBJ2-5, with D tentatively TRBD2 (6 bases). This CDR3 contains 16 residues. Germline CDR1 reads KGHSH; CDR2 reads LQKENI. The germline V and J ends were trimmed by 3 bases and 3 bases, with 17 bases remaining between them. Here the CDR3 reads CASSPGLPPAKETQYF. The CDR3 region has the DNA TGTGCCAGCTCACCGGGACTCCCTCCGGCCAAAGAGACCCAGTACTTC.

The chain is built from TRBV12-5 and TRBJ1-5; D may be TRBD1 (6 bases). Germline CDR1 is LGHNT and CDR2 is FRNRAP. The V and J ends lost 7 bases and 6 bases respectively, with 13 bases between them. The CDR3 loop spans 13 amino acids. This CDR3 reads CASAQGLGQPQHF. The CDR3 DNA reads TGTGCTAGTGCCCAGGGGTTAGGTCAGCCCCAGCATTTT.

The chain combines TRBV27 with TRBJ1-1, with D possibly TRBD1 on 6 matching bases. Trimming took off 6 bases at V and 4 bases at J, with 15 bases between the two ends. The germline V gene has CDR1 MNHEY and CDR2 SMNVEV (reference sequence). CDR3 length equals 14 residues. CDR3 bases: TGTGCCAGCAGATTACAGGGATTCGGCACTGAAGCTTTCTTT. Its protein is CASRLQGFGTEAFF.

The V call is TRBV4-1, the J call TRBJ1-6; the D gene is possibly TRBD1 (6 bases). Germline values: CDR1 MGHRA, CDR2 YSYEKL. V lost 0 bases to trimming and J lost 1 base, with 16 bases between them. This CDR3 is built from 19 residues. CDR3 loop: CASSQDLGQSYSYNSPLHF. The CDR3 region has the DNA TGCGCCAGCAGCCAAGACCTCGGACAGTCATATTCCTATAATTCACCCCTCCACTTT.

This rearrangement joins TRBV11-3 to TRBJ1-2, with D tentatively TRBD1 (5 bases). The CDR3 runs to 15 residues. Germline CDR1 and CDR2: SGHNT and YENEEA. V lost 5 bases to trimming and J lost 2 bases, with 15 bases between them. The CDR3 region has the DNA TGTGCCAGCAGCCCCGGGGGGGATGGGAACTATGGCTACACCTTC. It is translated as CASSPGGDGNYGYTF.

This rearrangement joins TRBV28 to TRBJ1-2; weak D call: TRBD1 (5 bases). Germline loops: CDR1 MDHEN, CDR2 SYDVKM. CDR3 length equals 12 residues. Deletions cut 11 bases from V and 2 bases from J, with 12 bases between. The CDR3: CAVVGGNYGYTF. The CDR3 DNA reads as TGTGCCGTAGTTGGGGGGAACTATGGCTACACCTTC.